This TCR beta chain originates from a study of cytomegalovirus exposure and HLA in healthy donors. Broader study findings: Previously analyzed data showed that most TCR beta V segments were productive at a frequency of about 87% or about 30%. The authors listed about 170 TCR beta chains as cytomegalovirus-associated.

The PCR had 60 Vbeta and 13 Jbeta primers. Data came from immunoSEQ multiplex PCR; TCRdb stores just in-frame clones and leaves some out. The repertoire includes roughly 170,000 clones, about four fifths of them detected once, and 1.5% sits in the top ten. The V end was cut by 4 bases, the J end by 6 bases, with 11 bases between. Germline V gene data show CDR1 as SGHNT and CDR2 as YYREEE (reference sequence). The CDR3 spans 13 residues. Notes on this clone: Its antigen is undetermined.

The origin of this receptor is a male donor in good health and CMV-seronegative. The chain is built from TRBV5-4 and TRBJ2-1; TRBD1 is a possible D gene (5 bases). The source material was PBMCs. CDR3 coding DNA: TGTGCCAGCAGCCGGACAATCGGCAATGAGCAGTTCTTC. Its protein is CASSRTIGNEQFF. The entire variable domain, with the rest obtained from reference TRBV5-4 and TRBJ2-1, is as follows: ETGVTQSPTHLIKTRGQQVTLRCSSQSGHNTVSWYQQALGQGPQFIFQYYREEENGRGNFPPRFSGLQFPNYSSELNVNALELDDSALYLCASSRTIGNEQFFGPGTRLTVL.